Sequencing of this T cell receptor (beta chain) was carried out in a study of T cell responses to AZD1222 COVID-19 vaccine. General observations from the study: Only after the peak T cell response were repertoires sampled. The donor group comprised mostly white British people and more females; the analysis possibly underestimated clonal diversity. Distributed over spike, vaccine-associated CD4 TCRs predominated at 160-218 and 743-854.

In the case of this clone: Its antigen is unidentified.

The CDR3 is made up of 21 amino acids. V was clipped by 3 bases and J by 0 bases; unmatched bases: 18. CDR1 and CDR2 from the germline V gene are SGDLS and YYNGEE. Profiled with immunoSEQ multiplex PCR; TCRdb holds only in-frame clones, not every one. The data show fewer than 35,000 clones, approximately 93% seen once. The origin of this receptor is an adult in good health. Source: peripheral blood, taken on day 0 of AZD1222 vaccination. This sequence joins TRBV9 and TRBJ2-3, with 11 bases fitting TRBD2. This chain's CDR3 is CASSASTGTSGPSTSTDTQYF. CDR3 DNA: TGTGCCAGCAGCGCGTCCACCGGGACTAGCGGTCCCTCAACTAGCACAGATACGCAGTATTTT.